This T cell receptor (beta chain) was retrieved from a study of T cell responses to AZD1222 COVID-19 vaccine. Per germline, CDR1 MNHEY and CDR2 SVGEGT. CDR3 length: 15 residues. V dropped 0 bases and J dropped 8 bases, with 16 bases sitting between them. TCRdb keeps only in-frame clones here, not all; method: immunoSEQ multiplex PCR. This table holds 46,000 or so clones, 60% to 85% found once. This rearrangement joins TRBV6-2 or TRBV6-3 to TRBJ1-2; maybe TRBD1 (5 bases). The TCR comes from an adult in good health. The source was peripheral blood, collected on day 0 of AZD1222 vaccination. DNA for the CDR3: TGTGCCAGCAGTTACTCGACTTCGGGGCGCGGCGGCTACACCTTC. It encodes CASSYSTSGRGGYTF.